Below, 31 T cell receptor beta chains from the same sample are listed, as sequenced in a study of metastatic and nonmetastatic thyroid tumors. TCRdb re-clonotyped the PCR reads via MiXCR. The sample contains roughly 17,000 clones, 20% to 30% of which appear only once. No treatment of any kind had been given to any patient before thyroid surgery. Sequenced input: tumor tissue. All receptors come from a male donor with papillary thyroid cancer or a benign thyroid nodule (not recorded which). Some clones in this sample may be carry-over from other donors' samples.

V gene TRBV19 combines with J gene TRBJ2-7; unclear D gene. CDR1 LNHDA and CDR2 SQIVND come from the germline V gene (reference sequence). The CDR3 consists of 13 residues. V gave up 9 bases and J gave up 5 bases, with 17 bases separating them. The CDR3 DNA sequence: TGTGCCAGCAGTCACTCGGCCGCCGACGAGCAGTACTTC. Translated: CASSHSAADEQYF.

This clone was recorded many times. The gene calls are TRBV29-1 and TRBJ1-2; D is undetermined. Germline-derived CDR1 and CDR2 are SQVTM and ANQGSEA. Trimming took off 0 bases at V and 5 bases at J, with 7 bases between the two ends. There are 12 residues in the CDR3. Written as DNA, the CDR3 is TGCAGCGTTGAAGATTCGGGGTATGGCTACACCTTC. Translation gives CSVEDSGYGYTF.

This clone was observed many times. The junction and the germline gene differ at one end; a read error may be behind it. This chain uses TRBV4-2 with TRBJ1-2; 9 bases match TRBD1. Looked up from germline, CDR1 is LGHNA and CDR2 is YNFKEQ. This CDR3 contains 15 residues. The CDR3 loop reads CASSQDTATGGPLGF. Written as DNA, the CDR3 is TGTGCCAGCAGCCAAGATACGGCGACAGGGGGTCCCCTTGGCTTC.

Many counts were recorded for this clone. The chain has TRBV20-1 and TRBJ2-2, with D tentatively TRBD2 (6 bases). The V and J ends lost 6 bases and 8 bases respectively, with 13 bases between them. CDR1 is DFQATT, CDR2 SNEGSKA, per germline (reference sequence). The CDR3 has 12 amino acids. The CDR3 region has the DNA TGCAGTGCCCCCGGGAGCTTGGGGGAGCTGTTTTTT. Encoded protein: CSAPGSLGELFF.

By proportion, this clone is medium-sized. This chain links TRBV28 with TRBJ2-7; D is undetermined. Germline V CDR1 and CDR2: MDHEN, SYDVKM. This CDR3 has 12 amino acids. The V gene lost 7 bases and the J gene lost 4 bases, with 11 bases spanning the gap. The CDR3 sequence: CASNPRGYEQYF. In DNA, the CDR3 is TGTGCCAGCAACCCCCGAGGATACGAGCAGTACTTC.

The table lists this clone with a few counts. CDR3 loop: CASSDRRYEQYF. The CDR3 DNA reads TGTGCCAGCAGCGACCGGAGGTACGAGCAGTACTTC. V gene TRBV7-8 combines with J gene TRBJ2-7; possibly TRBD2 for D (5 bases). This CDR3 comprises 12 residues. V lost 5 bases and J lost 4, with 9 bases in between. CDR1 and CDR2 from the germline V gene are SGHVS and FQNEAQ.

The gene calls are TRBV5-4 and TRBJ2-7; 8 nucleotides align to TRBD1. The germline V gene has CDR1 SGHNT and CDR2 YYREEE (reference sequence). This CDR3 spans 16 amino acids. V trimming: 2 bases; J trimming: 2 bases; junction bases outside the gene matches: 9. CDR3 DNA: TGTGCCAGCAGCTTTGGGGCCGGGACAGGAGCCTACGAGCAGTACTTC. This gives the protein CASSFGAGTGAYEQYF.

Judged by abundance, this clone is medium-sized. This sequence joins TRBV6-1 and TRBJ2-7, with 11 bases aligning to TRBD1. The V gene's germline CDR1 is MNHNS and CDR2 SASEGT. This CDR3 contains 16 residues. J gave up 3 bases and V 1 base, and 5 bases lay outside the gene matches. The CDR3 DNA follows: TGTGCCAGCAGTGAAGAGGCCGGGACAGGGGGCTACGAGCAGTACTTC. Its protein product is CASSEEAGTGGYEQYF.

As concerns this clone: Germline is not matched at one junction end, which may reflect a read error. The rearrangement joins TRBV7-2 to TRBJ2-7; D is unresolved. The germline V gene has CDR1 SGHTA and CDR2 FQGNSA. The CDR3 loop spans 15 amino acids. CDR3 region: CASSPKGPSSYEQYF. In nucleotides, the CDR3 is TGCGCCAGCAGCCCAAAAGGTCCCTCCTCCTACGAGCAGTACTTC. The variable domain in full, with the rest retrieved from reference TRBV7-2 and TRBJ2-7, is GAGVSQSPSNKVTEKGKDVELRCDPISGHTALYWYRQSLGQGLEFLIYFQGNSAPDKSGLPSDRFSAERTGGSVSTLTIQRTQQEDSAVYLCASSPKGPSSYEQYFGPGTRLTVT.

In its sample, this clone is medium-sized. The rearrangement joins TRBV20-1 to TRBJ2-3, with 8 bases matching TRBD2. Per germline, CDR1 DFQATT and CDR2 SNEGSKA (reference sequence). Trimming removed 6 bases from V and 2 bases from J; junction bases left unmatched: 7. The length of the CDR3 is 14 residues. The CDR3, as DNA: TGCAGTGCCTATGGACTAGCCTTCACAGATACGCAGTATTTT. Protein sequence: CSAYGLAFTDTQYF.

At least ten counts were recorded for this clone. The same CDR3 can be traced to other DNA sequences in this sample. CDR3 loop: CASSSRAGDEKLFF. In nucleotides, the CDR3 is TGTGCCAGCAGCTCCAGGGCTGGTGATGAAAAACTGTTTTTT. The gene calls are TRBV7-2 and TRBJ1-4; D might be TRBD1 (5 bases). The CDR3 length is 14 residues. From germline, CDR1 is SGHTA and CDR2 FQGNSA. Trimming pared 4 bases from V and 6 bases from J, leaving 12 bases between.

This clone was detected ten times or more. The gene calls are TRBV7-9 and TRBJ2-7, with 9 bases aligning to TRBD1. The germline CDR1 and CDR2 sequences are SEHNR and FQNEAQ (reference sequence). The J segment lost 3 bases and the V segment lost 6 bases, leaving 3 bases of the junction unmatched. This CDR3 comprises 13 residues. The CDR3 loop reads CASRGTGIYEQYF. The CDR3 DNA reads TGTGCCAGCAGAGGGACAGGGATCTACGAGCAGTACTTC.

In its sample, this clone is medium-sized. The chain carries TRBV10-1 and TRBJ2-7; D call uncertain. The V and J ends lost 2 bases and 2 bases respectively, with 10 bases between them. Germline V gene sequence: CDR1 WNHNN, CDR2 SYGVQD (reference sequence). The length of the CDR3 is 14 residues. CDR3 sequence: CASSEMGEPYEQYF. The CDR3 nucleotides are TGCGCCAGCAGTGAGATGGGCGAACCCTACGAGCAGTACTTC.

CDR3 DNA: TGTGCCAGCAGCCCCTTGGGGGCCCCCTATGGCTACACCTTC. Amino acid sequence: CASSPLGAPYGYTF. This chain uses TRBV7-6 with TRBJ1-2; tentatively, D is TRBD1 (6 bases). This CDR3 spans 14 amino acids. Germline lookup yields CDR1 SGHVS and CDR2 FNYEAQ. Trimming cost V 5 bases and J 4 bases, with 14 bases left between them.

The chain uses TRBV6-1 and TRBJ2-1; possibly TRBD1 or TRBD2 for D (6 bases each). Germline V gene lookup returns CDR1 MNHNS and CDR2 SASEGT. Between the trimmed V and J ends, which lost 1 base and 7 bases, there was a span of 11 bases. This CDR3 region has 14 residues. This CDR3 is CASSEGVGGNEQFF. CDR3 nucleotide sequence: TGTGCCAGCAGTGAAGGGGTAGGGGGGAATGAGCAGTTCTTC.

This clone came up many times. This chain connects TRBV7-9 to TRBJ2-7; D is ambiguous. Germline CDR1 and CDR2: SEHNR and FQNEAQ (reference sequence). V lost 4 bases to trimming and J lost 7 bases, with 20 bases between them. The CDR3 has 15 residues. CDR3 nucleotide sequence: TGTGCCAGCAGCTCAGCCGGAGACTTTCCGGGTGAGCAGTACTTC. Translated, it gives CASSSAGDFPGEQYF.

This clone was recorded many times. In nucleotides, the CDR3 is TGTGCCAGCAGCCCCGACAGAGACAATGAGCAGTTCTTC. Encoded protein: CASSPDRDNEQFF. This chain links TRBV9 with TRBJ2-1; TRBD1 might be the D (5 bases). Trimming removed 4 bases at V and 5 bases at J, with 10 bases between. The germline gives CDR1 SGDLS, CDR2 YYNGEE. There are 13 residues in the CDR3.

This chain links TRBV2 with TRBJ2-7; TRBD2 matches at 15 bases. Germline V CDR1 and CDR2: SNHLY, FYNNEI. The CDR3 runs to 15 residues. V dropped 6 bases and J dropped 5; count of bases not matched to a gene: 5. DNA for the CDR3: TGTGCCAGCAGAGCAGGACTAGCGGGAGGGGACGAGCAGTACGTC. It encodes CASRAGLAGGDEQYV.

This clone showed up many times. This chain uses TRBV2 with TRBJ2-7; TRBD1 might be the D (5 bases). This CDR3 comprises 12 residues. Trimming pared 3 bases from V and 7 bases from J, leaving 10 bases between. Germline CDR1 SNHLY, CDR2 FYNNEI. The CDR3 nucleotides read TGTGCCAGCAGTGATCAGGGTTGGGAGCAGTACTTC. It codes for CASSDQGWEQYF.

This clone was picked up many times. The V gene is TRBV14, the J gene TRBJ1-1; no definite D call. From germline, CDR1 is SGHDN and CDR2 FVKESK. V dropped 2 bases and J dropped 3 bases, with 7 bases sitting between them. The CDR3 sequence is 13 residues long. The DNA for the CDR3 is TGTGCCAGCAGCCAAATCCTCGACACTGAAGCTTTCTTT. Its translation: CASSQILDTEAFF.

This clone was recorded many times. A read error may be the cause here, since a much bigger clone is one base away. The same CDR3 can be traced to other DNA sequences in this sample. This chain connects TRBV5-1 to TRBJ2-1; 8 bases are a match to TRBD2. Unmatched junction bases numbered 3, after V lost 4 bases and J lost 6 bases. This CDR3 has 13 amino acids. Germline V lookup: CDR1 SGHRS, CDR2 YFSETQ. The CDR3 DNA is TGCGCCAGCAGCCTCGGGACTAGCAATGAGCAGTTCTTC. Translated: CASSLGTSNEQFF.

V and J are TRBV11-1 and TRBJ2-3, with D perhaps matching TRBD1 (5 bases). Trimming cost V 2 bases and J 2 bases, with 11 bases left between them. The germline CDR1 and CDR2 sequences are SGHAT and FQDESV (reference sequence). The CDR3 contains 15 residues. DNA of the CDR3: TGTGCCAGCAGCTTATTAACAGGAACCACAGATACGCAGTATTTT. Its translation: CASSLLTGTTDTQYF.

This clone counts as medium-sized. This chain joins TRBV6-5 and TRBJ2-7; 7 positions match TRBD1. CDR3 length: 16 amino acids. J gave up 5 bases and V 2 bases, and 12 bases lay outside the gene matches. Germline assignment: CDR1 MNHEY and CDR2 SVGAGI. CDR3 sequence: CASSYVDRVGRDEQYF. The CDR3 DNA is TGTGCCAGCAGTTACGTCGACAGGGTCGGTCGGGACGAGCAGTACTTC.

Ten or more counts support this clone. The chain uses TRBV12-3 or TRBV12-4 and TRBJ2-7; D gene ambiguous. The CDR3 totals 16 residues. V was pared by 6 bases and J by 3 bases, with 21 bases between. CDR3: CASSPPRRAGFYEQYF. CDR3 DNA sequence: TGTGCCAGCAGCCCCCCGCGCAGAGCCGGATTCTACGAGCAGTACTTC.

A few counts support this clone. The CDR3 DNA reads TGTGCCATCAGTGAACGACAGGGTACGAACACCGGGGAGCTGTTTTTT. It specifies CAISERQGTNTGELFF. The chain couples TRBV10-3 to TRBJ2-2, with 7 bases that match TRBD1. CDR1 is ENHRY and CDR2 is SYGVKD in the germline V gene. CDR3 size: 16 residues. V gave up 3 bases and J gave up 0 bases; unmatched junction bases: 4.

The rearrangement joins TRBV13 to TRBJ2-7; D ambiguous. CDR3 length: 18 residues. The germline V and J ends were trimmed by 0 bases and 3 bases, with 21 bases remaining between them. Germline CDR1 PRHDT, CDR2 FYEKMQ (reference sequence). The CDR3 reads CASSLGQGPSGPYYEQYF. The CDR3 DNA sequence: TGTGCCAGCAGCTTAGGACAAGGACCCAGTGGTCCCTACTACGAGCAGTACTTC.

This clone was detected ten times or more. This chain links TRBV20-1 with TRBJ1-5, with TRBD1 matching 11 bases. Unmatched junction bases numbered 4, after V lost 0 bases and J lost 6 bases. The germline V gene has CDR1 DFQATT and CDR2 SNEGSKA (reference sequence). The CDR3 covers 15 residues. The CDR3, as DNA: TGCAGTGCTAGAGAGGGACAGGGGGAGGCTCAGCCCCAGCATTTT. It codes for CSAREGQGEAQPQHF.

As for this clone: Sequence at one end of the junction differs from germline and may be a read error. The rearrangement links TRBV5-5 to TRBJ2-7, with a weak D call TRBD2 (6 bases). CDR3 length: 13 residues. The germline gives CDR1 SGHKS, CDR2 YYEKEE (reference sequence). This chain's CDR3 is CASILEGDYEQYF. In nucleotides, the CDR3 is TGTGCCAGCATCTTGGAGGGAGACTACGAGCAGTACTTC.

This clone is labeled as medium-sized. J is TRBJ2-3 and V is TRBV7-3; D might be TRBD2 (5 bases). V was shortened by 3 bases and J by 4 bases, with 14 bases between the two germline ends. The CDR3 covers 15 residues. CDR1 and CDR2 (germline): SGHTA, FQGTGA. In DNA form, the CDR3 reads TGTGCCAGCAGCTTCCAGGCGGGTGACGCAGATACGCAGTATTTT. As protein: CASSFQAGDADTQYF.

This clone was observed many times. The gene calls are TRBV14 and TRBJ2-1; D possibly corresponds to TRBD1 (6 bases). The length of the CDR3 is 16 residues. V lost 4 bases to trimming and J lost 6 bases, with 19 bases between them. Germline V gene sequence: CDR1 SGHDN, CDR2 FVKESK. In DNA, the CDR3 is TGTGCCAGCAGCCGAGGACAGCCGCGCCGGGGCAATGAGCAGTTCTTC. It specifies CASSRGQPRRGNEQFF.

This clone is deemed medium-sized (0.01 to 0.1%). The V and J genes are TRBV2 and TRBJ1-1; D may be TRBD1 (6 bases). This CDR3 comprises 15 residues. Deletions cut 7 bases from V and 3 bases from J, with 18 bases between. The germline CDR1 and CDR2 sequences are SNHLY and FYNNEI. CDR3 in DNA: TGTGCCAGCACGGGGAACAGGGTCGGGGACACTGAAGCTTTCTTT. It codes for CASTGNRVGDTEAFF. The entire variable domain, with the rest obtained from reference TRBV2 and TRBJ1-1, is as follows: EPEVTQTPSHQVTQMGQEVILRCVPISNHLYFYWYRQILGQKVEFLVSFYNNEISEKSEIFDDQFSVERPDGSNFTLKIRSTKLEDSAMYFCASTGNRVGDTEAFFGQGTRLTVV.